This T cell receptor (beta chain) was obtained from a study of somatic mutations in cytotoxic T cells in rheumatoid arthritis. Findings and caveats of the study: Each of about an eighth of the roughly 65 patients had a largest CD8+ clone that made up more than 20% of CD8+ cells.

As to this clone: What it binds is unknown.

Using immunoSEQ multiplex PCR, the repertoire was profiled, and TCRdb retains in-frame clones only, with some absent. The table shows around 12,000 clones, with 70% to 80% occurring only once. The V and J ends lost 5 bases and 6 bases, in that order; junction bases with no gene match: 8. This CDR3 is built from 15 residues. The germline gives CDR1 SGDLS, CDR2 YYNGEE. This sequence was found in an adult with rheumatoid arthritis. This chain connects TRBV9 to TRBJ2-3, with 11 bases matching TRBD2. Sequencing input: CD8+ T cells sorted from blood. The CDR3 region is CASSGTSGGIDTQYF. The CDR3 DNA sequence: TGTGCCAGCAGTGGGACTAGCGGTGGAATTGATACGCAGTATTTT.